This T cell receptor beta chain was recorded in a study of read filtering for tumor transcriptome and immune sequencing. Across the study: Transcriptome libraries were built from DNase-treated RNA. Study-wide results and limits: Sorted CD138-negative bone marrow cells were not purified T cells. RNA-seq captured clonotypes less deeply and reliably than IR-seq. Without single-read clonotypes, shared clonotype proportions correlated more between IR-seq and RNA-seq.

This clonotype was observed at least ten times. Its antigen is unknown. This library used around 400 ng RNA and molecular barcoded adaptors spanning alpha/delta and beta/gamma chains. Each CDR3 protein is one row after TCRdb ran MiXCR on the reads. The sample shows 45,000 to 50,000 distinct CDR3 sequences, 12% of them seen only once. Germline V gives CDR1 SQVTM, CDR2 ANQGSEA. This CDR3 is 13 amino acids long. With 6 bases clipped from V and 7 bases from J, the junction kept 8 bases outside the gene matches. The chain employs TRBV29-1 and TRBJ2-1; the match to TRBD1 covers 8 bases. Material: a population of CD138-negative cells sorted from bone marrow. This TCR came from a donor aged 40 or over with multiple myeloma. In DNA, the CDR3 is TGCAGCGTCCCGGACAGGGTCGAAAATGAGCAGTTCTTC. Its translation is CSVPDRVENEQFF.